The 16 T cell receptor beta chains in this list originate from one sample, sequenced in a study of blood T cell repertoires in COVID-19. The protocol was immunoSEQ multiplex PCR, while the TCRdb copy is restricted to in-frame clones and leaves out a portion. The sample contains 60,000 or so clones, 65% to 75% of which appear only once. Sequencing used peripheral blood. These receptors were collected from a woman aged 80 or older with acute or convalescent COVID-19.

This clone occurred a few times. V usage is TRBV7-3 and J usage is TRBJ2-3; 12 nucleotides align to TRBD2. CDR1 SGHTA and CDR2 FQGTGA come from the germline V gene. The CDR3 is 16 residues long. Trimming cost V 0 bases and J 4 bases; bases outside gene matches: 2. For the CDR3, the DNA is TGTGCCAGCAGCTTAACCCTAGCGGGAGGGTCAGATACGCAGTATTTT. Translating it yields CASSLTLAGGSDTQYF. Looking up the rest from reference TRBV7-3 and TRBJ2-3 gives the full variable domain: GAGVSQTPSNKVTEKGKYVELRCDPISGHTALYWYRQSLGQGPEFLIYFQGTGAADDSGLPNDRFFAVRPEGSVSTLKIQRTERGDSAVYLCASSLTLAGGSDTQYFGPGTRLTVL.

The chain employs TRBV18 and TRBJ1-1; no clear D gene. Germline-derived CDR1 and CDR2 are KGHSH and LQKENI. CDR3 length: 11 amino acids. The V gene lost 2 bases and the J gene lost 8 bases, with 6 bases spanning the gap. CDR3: CASSPGQEAFF. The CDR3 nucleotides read TGTGCCAGCTCACCAGGGCAGGAAGCTTTCTTT.

The CDR3 region has the DNA TGTGCCAGCACCCTAGGGGGGGAAAATTCACCCCTCCACTTT. Its protein product is CASTLGGENSPLHF. The rearrangement links TRBV7-9 to TRBJ1-6; a possible D gene is TRBD1 (6 bases). Trimming pared 7 bases from V and 7 bases from J, leaving 14 bases between. Germline assignment: CDR1 SEHNR and CDR2 FQNEAQ (reference sequence). The CDR3 extends over 14 amino acids.

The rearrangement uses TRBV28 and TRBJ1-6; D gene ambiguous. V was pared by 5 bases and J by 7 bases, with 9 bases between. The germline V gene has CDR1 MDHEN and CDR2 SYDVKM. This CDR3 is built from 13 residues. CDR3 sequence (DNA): TGTGCCAGCAGTCCAGACGGGAATTCACCCCTCCACTTT. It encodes CASSPDGNSPLHF.

The CDR3, as DNA: TGTGCCAGCTCACCACCGGGACAGCCTGTTGGGAGGCAGTACTTC. Protein product: CASSPPGQPVGRQYF. The chain uses TRBV18 and TRBJ2-7; 7 positions agree with TRBD1. The CDR3 is 15 amino acids. V lost 0 bases, J lost 9 bases, and 11 bases stayed unmatched. Per the germline V gene, CDR1 is KGHSH and CDR2 is LQKENI.

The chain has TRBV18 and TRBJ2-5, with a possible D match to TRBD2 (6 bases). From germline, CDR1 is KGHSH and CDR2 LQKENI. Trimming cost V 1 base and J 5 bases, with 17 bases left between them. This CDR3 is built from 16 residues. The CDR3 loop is CASSPRRAHREETQYF. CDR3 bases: TGTGCCAGCTCACCACGTCGGGCGCATCGGGAGGAGACCCAGTACTTC.

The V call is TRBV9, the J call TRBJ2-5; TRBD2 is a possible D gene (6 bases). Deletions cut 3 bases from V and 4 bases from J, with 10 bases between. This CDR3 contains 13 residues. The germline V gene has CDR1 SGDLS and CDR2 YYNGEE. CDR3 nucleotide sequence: TGTGCCAGCAGCGCCGGGGGAGGAGAGACCCAGTACTTC. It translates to CASSAGGGETQYF.

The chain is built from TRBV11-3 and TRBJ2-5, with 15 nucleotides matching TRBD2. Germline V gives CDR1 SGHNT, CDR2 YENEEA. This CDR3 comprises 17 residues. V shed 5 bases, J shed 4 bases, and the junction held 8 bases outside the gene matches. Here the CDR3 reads CASSPGLAGGPVETQYF. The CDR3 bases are TGTGCCAGCAGCCCTGGACTAGCGGGAGGGCCGGTAGAGACCCAGTACTTC.

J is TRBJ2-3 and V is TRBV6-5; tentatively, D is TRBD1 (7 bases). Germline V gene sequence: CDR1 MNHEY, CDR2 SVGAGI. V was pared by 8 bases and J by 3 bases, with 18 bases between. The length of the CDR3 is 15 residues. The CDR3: CASRERGGRTDTQYF. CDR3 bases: TGTGCCAGCCGGGAGCGAGGGGGCAGGACAGATACGCAGTATTTT.

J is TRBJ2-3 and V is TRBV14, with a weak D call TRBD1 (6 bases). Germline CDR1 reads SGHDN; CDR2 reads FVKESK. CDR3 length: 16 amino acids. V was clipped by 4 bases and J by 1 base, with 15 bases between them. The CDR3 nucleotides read TGTGCCAGCAGCCTTGGGACATCGCCGCGCACAGATACGCAGTATTTT. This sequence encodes CASSLGTSPRTDTQYF.

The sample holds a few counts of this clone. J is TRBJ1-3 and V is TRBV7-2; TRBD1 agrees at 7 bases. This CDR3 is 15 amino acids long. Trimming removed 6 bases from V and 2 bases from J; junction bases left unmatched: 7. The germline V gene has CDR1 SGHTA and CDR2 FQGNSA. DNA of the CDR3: TGTGCCAGCAGAAGGGGGCAGGCCCCTGGAAACACCATATATTTT. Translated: CASRRGQAPGNTIYF.

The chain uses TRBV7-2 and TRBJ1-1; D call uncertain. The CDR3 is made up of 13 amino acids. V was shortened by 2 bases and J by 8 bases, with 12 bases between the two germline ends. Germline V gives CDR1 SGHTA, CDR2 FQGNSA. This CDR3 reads CASSLIQAGEAFF. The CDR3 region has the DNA TGTGCCAGCAGCTTAATCCAGGCTGGGGAAGCTTTCTTT.

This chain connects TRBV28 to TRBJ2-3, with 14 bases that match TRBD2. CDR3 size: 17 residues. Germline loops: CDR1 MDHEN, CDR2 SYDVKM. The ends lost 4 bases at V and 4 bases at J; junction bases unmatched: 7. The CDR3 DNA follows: TGTGCCAGCAGTTCGCAAGGACTAGCGGGAGGAGCAGATACGCAGTATTTT. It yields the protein CASSSQGLAGGADTQYF.

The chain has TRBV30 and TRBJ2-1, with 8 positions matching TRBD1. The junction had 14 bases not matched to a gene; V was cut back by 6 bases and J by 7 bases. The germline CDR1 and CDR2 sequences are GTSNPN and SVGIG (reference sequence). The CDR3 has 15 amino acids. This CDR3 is CACLPTVDRVNEQFF. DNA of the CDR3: TGTGCCTGCCTGCCTACAGTGGACAGGGTAAATGAGCAGTTCTTC.

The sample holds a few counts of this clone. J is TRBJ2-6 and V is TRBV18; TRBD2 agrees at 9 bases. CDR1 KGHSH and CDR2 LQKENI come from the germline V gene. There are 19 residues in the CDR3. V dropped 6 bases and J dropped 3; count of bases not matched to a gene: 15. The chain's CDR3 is CASSPLPGREGLGANVLTF. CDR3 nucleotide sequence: TGTGCCAGCTCCCCCCTCCCCGGGCGGGAGGGCCTTGGGGCCAACGTCCTGACTTTC.

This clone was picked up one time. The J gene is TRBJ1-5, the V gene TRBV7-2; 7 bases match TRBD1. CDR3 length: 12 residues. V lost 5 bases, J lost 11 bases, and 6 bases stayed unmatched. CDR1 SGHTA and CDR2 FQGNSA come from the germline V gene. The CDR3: CASSLTTGSQHF. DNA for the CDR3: TGTGCCAGCAGCCTAACGACAGGGTCCCAGCATTTT.